Below are 17 T cell receptor beta chains sequenced from a single sample in a study of shared clonotypes between healthy human individuals. The table came from immunoSEQ multiplex PCR; TCRdb's copy has only in-frame clones and leaves some out. The sample records 2 million to 3 million clones, 93% being singletons. The sample comprised naive CD4+ T cells from PBMCs. Subset: CD45RA+ positively selected. The origin of the receptors is a man younger than 30 in good health. Some clones in this sample may be carry-over from other donors' samples.

This clone was recorded once. The chain joins TRBV7-8 to TRBJ2-3; either TRBD1 or TRBD2 may fit D (6 bases each). This CDR3 contains 15 residues. Trimming removed 10 bases from V and 0 bases from J, with 17 bases in between. In germline, CDR1 is SGHVS, CDR2 FQNEAQ. The CDR3 region has the DNA TGTGCCACAGGACGGAGGGGGATTAGCACAGATACGCAGTATTTT. Translating it yields CATGRRGISTDTQYF.

This chain uses TRBV5-1 with TRBJ1-1; D might be TRBD1 (5 bases). Trimming shortened V by 5 bases and J by 0 bases, and 14 bases separated the two germline ends. This CDR3 is 15 amino acids long. Germline loops: CDR1 SGHRS, CDR2 YFSETQ. The CDR3 coding sequence is TGCGCCAGCAGAGGGGACCTTGGCATGAACACTGAAGCTTTCTTT. This translates into CASRGDLGMNTEAFF. The complete variable domain, with remaining parts taken from reference TRBV5-1 and TRBJ1-1, reads KAGVTQTPRYLIKTRGQQVTLSCSPISGHRSVSWYQQTPGQGLQFLFEYFSETQRNKGNFPGRFSGRQFSNSRSEMNVSTLELGDSALYLCASRGDLGMNTEAFFGQGTRLTVV.

V usage is TRBV6-1 and J usage is TRBJ1-1; the D is unclear. CDR1 and CDR2 from the germline V gene are MNHNS and SASEGT. CDR3 length equals 19 residues. Between the trimmed V and J ends, which lost 1 base and 7 bases, there was a span of 28 bases. This CDR3 is CASSEDPPLGRQRVREAFF. CDR3 bases: TGTGCCAGCAGTGAAGACCCACCCCTCGGCAGGCAAAGAGTACGTGAAGCTTTCTTT.

For the CDR3, the DNA is TGTGCCAGCTTGACTAGCGGGAGGAGGGGGTCCTACAATGAGCAGTTCTTC. Translated: CASLTSGRRGSYNEQFF. This chain connects TRBV28 to TRBJ2-1; 13 bases agree with TRBD2. The germline V gene has CDR1 MDHEN and CDR2 SYDVKM. The CDR3 runs 17 residues. V lost 8 bases and J lost 1; bases outside the gene matches: 8.

This rearrangement joins TRBV4-1 to TRBJ1-5; D uncertain. CDR3 size: 17 residues. The germline V gene encodes CDR1 MGHRA and CDR2 YSYEKL. V dropped 3 bases and J dropped 4 bases, with 19 bases sitting between them. The CDR3 nucleotides read TGCGCCAGCAGCCAGACCGGGCCCCCGATATTGAATCAGCCCCAGCATTTT. It is translated as CASSQTGPPILNQPQHF.

This sequence joins TRBV6-6 and TRBJ2-7, with a weak D call TRBD1 (5 bases). Germline-derived CDR1 and CDR2 are MNHNY and SVGAGI (reference sequence). V was trimmed by 0 bases and J by 2 bases, leaving 8 bases between them. The CDR3 has 14 amino acids. DNA of the CDR3: TGTGCCAGCAGTTACTCGTTAGGGGCCTACGAGCAGTACTTC. Protein sequence: CASSYSLGAYEQYF.

The V and J genes are TRBV11-3 and TRBJ2-7; either TRBD1 or TRBD2 may supply D (6 bases each). The length of the CDR3 is 15 residues. Trimming pared 5 bases from V and 0 bases from J, leaving 14 bases between. The V gene's germline CDR1 is SGHNT and CDR2 YENEEA. Here the CDR3 DNA reads TGTGCCAGCAGCGTCGGGGGCCAGAGCTCCTACGAGCAGTACTTC. It specifies CASSVGGQSSYEQYF.

The chain links TRBV28 to TRBJ1-2; D might be TRBD1 (5 bases). Trimming cost V 3 bases and J 5 bases, with 16 bases left between them. Germline CDR1 MDHEN, CDR2 SYDVKM. The CDR3 loop spans 15 amino acids. CDR3 residues: CASSFPTGTVYGYTF. Here the CDR3 DNA reads TGTGCCAGCAGTTTCCCAACCGGGACGGTTTATGGCTACACCTTC.

V gene TRBV28 combines with J gene TRBJ2-2; TRBD1 is a possible D gene (6 bases). Trimming stripped 9 bases from V and 0 bases from J, with 11 bases between. The CDR3 runs to 14 residues. Germline loops: CDR1 MDHEN, CDR2 SYDVKM. The CDR3, as DNA: TGTGCCAGTTTCAGGGGCGCGAACACCGGGGAGCTGTTTTTT. Translating gives CASFRGANTGELFF. The full variable domain, its missing parts supplied by reference TRBV28 and TRBJ2-2, is DVKVTQSSRYLVKRTGEKVFLECVQDMDHENMFWYRQDPGLGLRLIYFSYDVKMKEKGDIPEGYSVSREKKERFSLILESASTNQTSMYLCASFRGANTGELFFGEGSRLTVL.

The chain is built from TRBV28 and TRBJ1-5; D is unclear. V gave up 5 bases and J gave up 3 bases, with 14 bases separating them. Germline V gene sequence: CDR1 MDHEN, CDR2 SYDVKM. The CDR3 has 15 amino acids. The CDR3 DNA is TGTGCCAGCAGTGGATACGAAGCTTCCAATCAGCCCCAGCATTTT. Translating gives CASSGYEASNQPQHF.

The V gene is TRBV6-1, the J gene TRBJ1-5; the D gene is possibly TRBD1 (5 bases). Trimming left V 3 bases short and J 7 bases short, with 19 bases between. The CDR3 contains 16 residues. Germline V lookup: CDR1 MNHNS, CDR2 SASEGT. The CDR3 region has the DNA TGTGCCAGCAGTGATGGGGGACGGGGGACTTGGCAGCCCCAGCATTTT. Its protein is CASSDGGRGTWQPQHF.

The rearrangement uses TRBV30 and TRBJ1-5; perhaps TRBD1 as D (5 bases). The V end lost 8 bases, the J end lost 2 bases, and 13 bases lay between the germline ends. The germline gives CDR1 GTSNPN, CDR2 SVGIG (reference sequence). The CDR3 is 13 amino acids. The CDR3 here is CARGVLGNQPQHF. Written as DNA, the CDR3 is TGTGCCCGGGGGGTTTTAGGCAATCAGCCCCAGCATTTT.

In its sample, this clone was seen once. The DNA of the CDR3 is TGTGCCAGCAGTCCGGACAGGGGAAACACAGATACGCAGTATTTT. Encoded protein: CASSPDRGNTDTQYF. This sequence joins TRBV28 and TRBJ2-3; 9 bases align to TRBD1. V was pared by 5 bases and J by 2 bases, with 5 bases of the junction left unmatched. CDR3 length: 15 residues. From germline, CDR1 is MDHEN and CDR2 SYDVKM. The entire variable domain, with the rest obtained from reference TRBV28 and TRBJ2-3, is as follows: DVKVTQSSRYLVKRTGEKVFLECVQDMDHENMFWYRQDPGLGLRLIYFSYDVKMKEKGDIPEGYSVSREKKERFSLILESASTNQTSMYLCASSPDRGNTDTQYFGPGTRLTVL.

The chain couples TRBV30 to TRBJ2-1; D not resolved. CDR3 length: 11 residues. With 5 bases removed from V and 7 bases from J, the gap between germline ends came to 9 bases. CDR1 is GTSNPN, CDR2 SVGIG, per germline (reference sequence). The DNA for the CDR3 is TGTGCCTGGGGGTATCGGAATGAGCAGTTCTTC. Translation gives CAWGYRNEQFF.

The chain recombines TRBV18 with TRBJ2-5, with no clear D. CDR1 and CDR2 (germline): KGHSH, LQKENI. Trimming removed 3 bases from V and 9 bases from J, with 20 bases in between. This CDR3 has 15 amino acids. The CDR3 DNA follows: TGTGCCAGCTCACCGACTCATGAGGTTCGGACGTCCCAGTACTTC. The encoded protein is CASSPTHEVRTSQYF.

The rearrangement joins TRBV5-6 to TRBJ1-4; TRBD1 is a possible D gene (6 bases). This CDR3 has 13 residues. V shed 4 bases and J shed 10 bases, with 14 bases lying between them. CDR1 is SGHDT and CDR2 is YYEEEE in the germline V gene. CDR3 residues: CASSLLEGGKLFF. In DNA form, the CDR3 reads TGTGCCAGCAGCCTTTTGGAAGGGGGAAAACTGTTTTTT. The variable domain in full, with the rest retrieved from reference TRBV5-6 and TRBJ1-4, is DAGVTQSPTHLIKTRGQQVTLRCSPKSGHDTVSWYQQALGQGPQFIFQYYEEEERQRGNFPDRFSGHQFPNYSSELNVNALLLGDSALYLCASSLLEGGKLFFGSGTQLSVL.

This clone has only one observation. The chain carries TRBV5-4 and TRBJ1-5; TRBD1 might be the D (5 bases). Germline lookup yields CDR1 SGHNT and CDR2 YYREEE (reference sequence). V was pared by 3 bases and J by 3 bases, with 16 bases between. The CDR3 runs to 16 residues. CDR3 bases: TGTGCCAGCAGCTCGGGGGAGGCGGGGCTCAATCAGCCCCAGCATTTT. Translating gives CASSSGEAGLNQPQHF.